This passage covers 23 T cell receptor beta chains from one sample sequenced in a study of early T cells in non-severe SARS-CoV-2 infection. From the 5' RACE reads, TCRdb called clonotypes with MiXCR, one entry per CDR3 protein. Among tens of thousands of distinct CDR3 sequences, 5.8% were seen once, and the ten largest hold about 7.3%. The sequenced sample was whole blood. Every receptor here comes from an adult who was a healthcare worker with PCR-confirmed SARS-CoV-2 infection or an uninfected control (not recorded which).

This clonotype showed up many times. The genes are TRBV7-8 and TRBJ2-2; 8 bases are a match to TRBD1. Trimming at V came to 5 bases and at J to 1 base, leaving 12 bases not matched to a gene. In germline, CDR1 is SGHVS, CDR2 FQNEAQ. The CDR3 runs 18 residues. CDR3 in amino acids: CASSPRQRTGRNTGELFF. In DNA, the CDR3 is TGTGCCAGCAGCCCCCGTCAGCGGACAGGGCGGAACACCGGGGAGCTGTTTTTT.

There are many counts of this clonotype. The chain is built from TRBV6-5 and TRBJ2-7; unclear D gene. Between the trimmed V and J ends, which lost 2 bases and 2 bases, there was a span of 4 bases. The germline V gene has CDR1 MNHEY and CDR2 SVGAGI. The CDR3 spans 12 residues. Here the CDR3 reads CASSYDTYEQYF. CDR3 nucleotide sequence: TGTGCCAGCAGTTACGACACCTACGAGCAGTACTTC.

This clonotype came up many times. The V and J genes are TRBV5-5 and TRBJ2-2; TRBD1 or TRBD2 may be the D gene (5 bases each). Trimming stripped 3 bases from V and 7 bases from J, with 16 bases between. The CDR3 sequence is 15 residues long. Germline V gives CDR1 SGHKS, CDR2 YYEKEE (reference sequence). For the CDR3, the DNA is TGTGCCAGCAGCTCCCGGGACCCCCCGATCGGGGAGCTGTTTTTT. Protein sequence: CASSSRDPPIGELFF.

This clonotype came up many times. The chain links TRBV6-2 or TRBV6-3 to TRBJ2-2; D is uncertain. Germline CDR1 MNHEY, CDR2 SVGEGT. This CDR3 has 12 amino acids. Trimming removed 6 bases at V and 7 bases at J, with 9 bases between. CDR3 coding DNA: TGTGCCAGCAGACGAAAGGACGGGGAGCTGTTTTTT. This translates into CASRRKDGELFF.

Many counts were recorded for this clonotype. CDR3: CASSPRDRGQVGELFF. Here the CDR3 DNA reads TGTGCCAGTAGTCCAAGGGACAGGGGGCAGGTCGGGGAGCTGTTTTTT. The rearrangement joins TRBV19 to TRBJ2-2, with TRBD1 identical over 12 bases. Germline lookup yields CDR1 LNHDA and CDR2 SQIVND (reference sequence). Losses at the gene ends were 5 bases for V and 7 bases for J; bases not matched to a gene: 8. The CDR3 covers 16 residues. The variable domain in full, completed from reference TRBV19 and TRBJ2-2, reads DGGITQSPKYLFRKEGQNVTLSCEQNLNHDAMYWYRQDPGQGLRLIYYSQIVNDFQKGDIAEGYSVSREKKESFPLTVTSAQKNPTAFYLCASSPRDRGQVGELFFGEGSRLTVL.

This clonotype was seen many times. V gene TRBV2 combines with J gene TRBJ2-1; 9 bases fit TRBD2. CDR1 and CDR2 (germline): SNHLY, FYNNEI. The CDR3 is made up of 15 amino acids. Germline trimming cut 4 bases from V and 6 bases from J; bases unmatched to any gene: 7. CDR3 region: CASSGSGRLLNEQFF. CDR3 nucleotide sequence: TGTGCCAGCAGTGGAAGCGGGAGGCTCCTCAATGAGCAGTTCTTC.

A word on this clonotype: A single base separates this from a much larger clone, so it may be a read error. This CDR3 is missing its conserved last phenylalanine or tryptophan, likely due to a read error. The rearrangement uses TRBV30 and TRBJ1-1; no reliable D call. Trimming shortened V by 6 bases and J by 6 bases, and 11 bases separated the two germline ends. There are 11 residues in the CDR3. Germline CDR1 is GTSNPN and CDR2 is SVGIG (reference sequence). CDR3 in amino acids: CACKHQAEAFS. In DNA form, the CDR3 reads TGTGCCTGTAAGCATCAGGCTGAAGCTTTCTCT.

This clonotype was recorded at least ten times. V usage is TRBV27 and J usage is TRBJ1-4; 9 positions match TRBD1. This CDR3 contains 15 residues. CDR1 and CDR2 (germline): MNHEY, SMNVEV (reference sequence). After removal of 1 base from V and 10 bases from J, the junction contained 7 bases not matched to a gene. The CDR3 sequence: CASSLWGQGGGKLFF. CDR3 DNA: TGTGCCAGCAGTTTATGGGGACAGGGCGGTGGAAAACTGTTTTTT.

This clonotype is medium-sized by share. The J gene is TRBJ2-2, the V gene TRBV3-1; D gene unclear. Trimming took off 3 bases at V and 0 bases at J, with 8 bases between the two ends. Germline V gene lookup returns CDR1 LGHDT and CDR2 YNNKEL (reference sequence). CDR3 length: 15 amino acids. The CDR3 DNA follows: TGTGCCAGCAGCCATGAAGACCCGAACACCGGGGAGCTGTTTTTT. This codes for CASSHEDPNTGELFF.

As to this clonotype: Germline is not matched at one junction end, which may reflect a read error. The rearrangement links TRBV2 to TRBJ1-4; D possibly corresponds to TRBD1 (5 bases). Germline V lookup: CDR1 SNHLY, CDR2 FYNNEI. The CDR3 is made up of 15 amino acids. CDR3 bases: TGTGTCAGCAGGGCCTCTAGACAGACTGGGGAAAAACTGTTTTTT. It codes for CVSRASRQTGEKLFF.

The sample holds many counts of this clonotype. This chain connects TRBV6-4 to TRBJ2-3, with TRBD2 identical over 8 bases. After removal of 3 bases from V and 7 bases from J, the junction contained 3 bases not matched to a gene. CDR3 length: 13 amino acids. CDR1 and CDR2 (germline): MRHNA, SNTAGT. The CDR3 loop is CASSEGLGNTQYF. DNA of the CDR3: TGTGCCAGCAGTGAGGGACTAGGAAATACGCAGTATTTT.

This clonotype has at least ten counts. V is TRBV6-2 or TRBV6-3 and J is TRBJ1-2; D uncertain. CDR3 size: 14 residues. CDR1 and CDR2 (germline): MNHEY, SVGEGT. V lost 0 bases to trimming and J lost 3 bases, with 8 bases between them. CDR3 in DNA: TGTGCCAGCAGTTACTCCCAGCGGGACTATGGCTACACCTTC. Translating gives CASSYSQRDYGYTF.

This clonotype was picked up many times. The chain employs TRBV27 and TRBJ2-4; weak D call: TRBD2 (5 bases). Germline V lookup: CDR1 MNHEY, CDR2 SMNVEV (reference sequence). With 2 bases removed from V and 7 bases from J, the gap between germline ends came to 9 bases. The length of the CDR3 is 13 residues. The CDR3 nucleotides are TGTGCCAGCAGTTTAGACGGGGTCAACATTCAGTACTTC. It translates to CASSLDGVNIQYF.

This clonotype was seen many times. The chain couples TRBV15 to TRBJ2-2; D is undetermined. The CDR3 runs to 11 residues. V was cut by 6 bases and J by 6 bases, with 5 bases left in between. CDR1 LNHNV and CDR2 YYDKDF come from the germline V gene (reference sequence). Here the CDR3 reads CATRSAGELFF. The DNA for the CDR3 is TGTGCCACCAGGTCAGCCGGGGAGCTGTTTTTT.

This clonotype showed up many times. V usage is TRBV29-1 and J usage is TRBJ1-1; 8 bases map to TRBD1. Trimming took 5 bases from V and 5 from J; bases not matched to a gene: 7. The CDR3 sequence is 13 residues long. The germline V gene has CDR1 SQVTM and CDR2 ANQGSEA. The CDR3 spells CSVLDRVRTEAFF. Written as DNA, the CDR3 is TGCAGCGTTCTGGACAGGGTGAGGACTGAAGCTTTCTTT.

This clonotype was picked up many times. The chain has TRBV4-1 and TRBJ2-1; no reliable D call. Trimming took 4 bases from V and 5 from J, leaving 15 bases between them. There are 15 residues in the CDR3. Germline CDR1 reads MGHRA; CDR2 reads YSYEKL. This CDR3 reads CASSPRAHYDNEQFF. CDR3 coding DNA: TGCGCCAGCAGCCCACGGGCTCACTACGACAATGAGCAGTTCTTC.

This clonotype was counted at least ten times. This chain connects TRBV11-2 to TRBJ1-4; 11 bases line up with TRBD1. Trimming cost V 5 bases and J 3 bases; bases outside gene matches: 14. This CDR3 comprises 19 residues. Germline V CDR1 and CDR2: SGHAT, FQNNGV. The CDR3 protein is CASSRYRTGGGTANEKLFF. DNA of the CDR3: TGTGCCAGCAGCCGATATAGGACAGGGGGCGGGACGGCTAATGAAAAACTGTTTTTT. The full variable domain, rest sourced from reference TRBV11-2 and TRBJ1-4, is EAGVAQSPRYKIIEKRQSVAFWCNPISGHATLYWYQQILGQGPKLLIQFQNNGVVDDSQLPKDRFSAERLKGVDSTLKIQPAKLEDSAVYLCASSRYRTGGGTANEKLFFGSGTQLSVL.

This clonotype was recorded many times. The J gene is TRBJ2-2, the V gene TRBV12-3 or TRBV12-4; D unclear. The V and J ends lost 3 bases and 8 bases respectively, with 1 base between them. There are 10 residues in the CDR3. CDR3 protein: CASSFGELFF. The CDR3 nucleotides read TGTGCCAGCAGTTTTGGGGAGCTGTTTTTT.

This clonotype was recorded many times. The chain couples TRBV5-1 to TRBJ1-6; D is possibly TRBD1 (5 bases). Germline lookup yields CDR1 SGHRS and CDR2 YFSETQ. Trimming took off 7 bases at V and 5 bases at J, with 13 bases between the two ends. CDR3 length equals 14 residues. The CDR3 DNA reads as TGCGCCAGCCACCAGGGACGGAATAATTCACCCCTCCACTTT. Translated: CASHQGRNNSPLHF.

This clonotype has at least ten counts. The chain is built from TRBV18 and TRBJ1-4, with 9 bases aligning to TRBD1. V was pared by 0 bases and J by 1 base, with 3 bases of the junction left unmatched. The CDR3 runs 17 residues. The germline V gene encodes CDR1 KGHSH and CDR2 LQKENI. The CDR3 here is CASSPPNRGRTNEKLFF. The CDR3 DNA reads TGTGCCAGCTCACCACCGAACAGGGGGCGAACTAATGAAAAACTGTTTTTT.

The V call is TRBV7-2, the J call TRBJ2-3; D not certain. Germline V gene lookup returns CDR1 SGHTA and CDR2 FQGNSA. Trimming removed 4 bases from V and 8 bases from J, with 19 bases in between. The CDR3 spans 15 residues. Here the CDR3 DNA reads TGTGCCAGCAGCTCCCTTGGGCTAGGTTTAGTTACGCAGTATTTT. Amino acid sequence: CASSSLGLGLVTQYF.

This clonotype was recorded many times. The rearrangement uses TRBV4-1 and TRBJ1-2; D gene ambiguous. V gave up 0 bases and J gave up 1 base, with 6 bases separating them. CDR1 and CDR2 from the germline V gene are MGHRA and YSYEKL. The CDR3 is made up of 14 amino acids. The CDR3 coding sequence is TGCGCCAGCAGCCAAGATGCAAGTAACTATGGCTACACCTTC. This encodes CASSQDASNYGYTF.

This clonotype was recorded at least ten times. V gene TRBV4-1 combines with J gene TRBJ1-5, with 10 bases lining up with TRBD1. The CDR3 loop spans 17 amino acids. With V trimmed by 0 bases and J by 3 bases, 5 bases remained unmatched. Germline lookup yields CDR1 MGHRA and CDR2 YSYEKL. CDR3 coding DNA: TGCGCCAGCAGCCAAGATGGGGGGACAGGGGCCAATCAGCCCCAGCATTTT. Translating gives CASSQDGGTGANQPQHF.